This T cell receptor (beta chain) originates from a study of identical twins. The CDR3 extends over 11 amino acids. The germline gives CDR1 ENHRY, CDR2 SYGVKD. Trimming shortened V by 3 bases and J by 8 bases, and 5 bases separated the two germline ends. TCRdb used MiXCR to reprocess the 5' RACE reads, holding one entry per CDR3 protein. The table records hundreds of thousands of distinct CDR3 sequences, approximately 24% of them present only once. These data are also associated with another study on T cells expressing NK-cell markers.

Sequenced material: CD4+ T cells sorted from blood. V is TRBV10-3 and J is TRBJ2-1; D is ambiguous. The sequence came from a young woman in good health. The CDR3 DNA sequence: TGTGCCATCAGTGAAGCGCATGAGCAGTTCTTC. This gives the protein CAISEAHEQFF.